This T cell receptor beta chain came from a study of prognosis after radiotherapy for stage I lung cancer. Turning to this clonotype: Its antigen is currently unknown. One base separates it from a far larger clone, so it is likely a read error.

Germline CDR1 reads SGHAT; CDR2 reads FQNNGV. The CDR3 covers 17 residues. The junction had 9 bases not matched to a gene; V was cut back by 5 bases and J by 2 bases. The authors amplified TCR beta CDR3 from genomic DNA using two-round multiplex PCR. Each TRBV and TRBJ gene had its own primer in the first PCR round. TCRdb recomputed calls from the multiplex PCR reads with MiXCR, one row per CDR3 protein. The sample lists tens of thousands of distinct CDR3 sequences; around two fifths were seen once. Study-wide points: Following stereotactic body radiation therapy, unique TCR clone counts fell, with a median of around 10,000 versus 6,900.

This rearrangement joins TRBV11-2 to TRBJ1-6; 7 nucleotides match TRBD1. This clonotype was obtained from a donor aged 50 or older with non-small cell lung cancer. The sequencing here drew on PBMCs, taken before or after stereotactic body radiation therapy (not recorded which). CDR3 sequence: CASSRRGTDAYNSPLHF. The CDR3 bases are TGTGCCAGCAGCCGAAGGGGGACAGACGCCTATAATTCACCCCTCCACTTT. Supplemented by reference TRBV11-2 and TRBJ1-6, the full variable domain reads EAGVAQSPRYKIIEKRQSVAFWCNPISGHATLYWYQQILGQGPKLLIQFQNNGVVDDSQLPKDRFSAERLKGVDSTLKIQPAKLEDSAVYLCASSRRGTDAYNSPLHFGNGTRLTVT.